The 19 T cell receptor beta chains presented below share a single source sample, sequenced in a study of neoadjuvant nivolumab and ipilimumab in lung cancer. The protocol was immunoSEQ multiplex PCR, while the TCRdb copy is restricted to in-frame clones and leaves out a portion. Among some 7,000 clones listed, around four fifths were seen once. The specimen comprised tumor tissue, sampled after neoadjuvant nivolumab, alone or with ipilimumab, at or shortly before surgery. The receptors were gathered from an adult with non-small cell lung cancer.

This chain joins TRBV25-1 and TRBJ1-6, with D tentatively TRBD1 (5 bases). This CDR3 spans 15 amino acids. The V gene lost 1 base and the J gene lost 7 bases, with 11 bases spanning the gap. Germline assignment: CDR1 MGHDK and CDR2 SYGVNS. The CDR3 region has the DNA TGTGCCAGCAGTGAATTCCGGGGCGCGAATTCACCCCTCCACTTT. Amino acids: CASSEFRGANSPLHF.

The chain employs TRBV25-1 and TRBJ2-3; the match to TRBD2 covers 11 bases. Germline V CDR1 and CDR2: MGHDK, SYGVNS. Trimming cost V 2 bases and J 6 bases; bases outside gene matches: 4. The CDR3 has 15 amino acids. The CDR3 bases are TGTGCCAGCAGTGAAACTAGCGGGGGATCCGATACGCAGTATTTT. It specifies CASSETSGGSDTQYF.

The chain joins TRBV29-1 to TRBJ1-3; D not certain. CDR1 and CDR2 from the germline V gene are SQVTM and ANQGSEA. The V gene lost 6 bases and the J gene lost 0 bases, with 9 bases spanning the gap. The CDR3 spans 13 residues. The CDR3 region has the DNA TGCAGCGTGGTACCCAACTCTGGAAACACCATATATTTT. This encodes CSVVPNSGNTIYF.

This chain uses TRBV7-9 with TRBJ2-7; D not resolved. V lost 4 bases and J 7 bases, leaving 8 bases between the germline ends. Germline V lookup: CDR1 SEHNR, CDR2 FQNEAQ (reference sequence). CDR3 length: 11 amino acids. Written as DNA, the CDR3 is TGTGCCAGCAGCTCCCTCCTGGAGCAGTACTTC. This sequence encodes CASSSLLEQYF.

The CDR3 reads CASSVAAATNEKLFF. The CDR3 DNA follows: TGTGCCAGCAGCGTAGCGGCCGCAACTAATGAAAAACTGTTTTTT. This chain connects TRBV9 to TRBJ1-4; D not resolved. CDR3 length: 15 residues. In germline, CDR1 is SGDLS, CDR2 YYNGEE. V dropped 0 bases and J dropped 0 bases, with 6 bases sitting between them. The full variable domain, rest sourced from reference TRBV9 and TRBJ1-4, is DSGVTQTPKHLITATGQRVTLRCSPRSGDLSVYWYQQSLDQGLQFLIQYYNGEERAKGNILERFSAQQFPDLHSELNLSSLELGDSALYFCASSVAAATNEKLFFGSGTQLSVL.

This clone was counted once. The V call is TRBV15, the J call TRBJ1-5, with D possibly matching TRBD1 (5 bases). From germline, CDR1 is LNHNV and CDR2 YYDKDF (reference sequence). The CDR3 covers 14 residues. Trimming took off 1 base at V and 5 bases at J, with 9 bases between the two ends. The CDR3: CATSRVTVDQPQHF. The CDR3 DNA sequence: TGTGCCACCAGCAGAGTGACAGTTGATCAGCCCCAGCATTTT.

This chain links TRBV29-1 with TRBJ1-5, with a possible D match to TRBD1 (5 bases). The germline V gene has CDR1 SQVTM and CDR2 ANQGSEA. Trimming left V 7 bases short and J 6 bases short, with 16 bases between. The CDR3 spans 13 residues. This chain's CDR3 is CSALGGAGQPQHF. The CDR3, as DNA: TGCAGCGCCCTAGGCGGGGCAGGTCAGCCCCAGCATTTT.

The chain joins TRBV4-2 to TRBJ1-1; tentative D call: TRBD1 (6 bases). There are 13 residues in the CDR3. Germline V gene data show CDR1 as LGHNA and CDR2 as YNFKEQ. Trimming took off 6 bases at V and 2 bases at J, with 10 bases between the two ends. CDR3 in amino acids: CASSPRGNTEAFF. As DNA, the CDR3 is TGTGCCAGCAGTCCCAGGGGAAACACTGAAGCTTTCTTT.

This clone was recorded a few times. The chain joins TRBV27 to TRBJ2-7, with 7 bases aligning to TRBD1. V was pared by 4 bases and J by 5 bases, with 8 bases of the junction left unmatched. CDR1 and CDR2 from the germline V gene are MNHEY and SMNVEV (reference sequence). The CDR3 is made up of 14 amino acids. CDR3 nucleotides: TGTGCCAGCAGTTCTCCCTGGGACAGTAACGAGCAGTACTTC. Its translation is CASSSPWDSNEQYF.

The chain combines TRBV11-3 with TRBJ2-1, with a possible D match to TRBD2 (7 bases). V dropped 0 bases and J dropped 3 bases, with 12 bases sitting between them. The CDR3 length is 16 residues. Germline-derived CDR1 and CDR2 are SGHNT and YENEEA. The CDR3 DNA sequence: TGTGCCAGCAGCTTAGACGCGGGGGCCCTCTACAATGAGCAGTTCTTC. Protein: CASSLDAGALYNEQFF.

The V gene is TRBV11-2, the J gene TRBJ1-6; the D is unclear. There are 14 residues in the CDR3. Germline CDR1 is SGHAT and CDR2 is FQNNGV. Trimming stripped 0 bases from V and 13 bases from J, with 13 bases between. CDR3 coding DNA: TGTGCCAGCAGCTTAGAGTTGAGCGTTGTCCCCCTCCACTTT. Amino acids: CASSLELSVVPLHF.

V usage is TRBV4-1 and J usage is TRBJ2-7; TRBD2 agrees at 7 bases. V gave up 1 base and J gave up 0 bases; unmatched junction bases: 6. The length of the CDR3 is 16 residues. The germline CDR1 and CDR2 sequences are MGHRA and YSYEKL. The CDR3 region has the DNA TGCGCCAGCAGCCAAGGCGGGCTAGCGGACTCCTACGAGCAGTACTTC. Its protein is CASSQGGLADSYEQYF.

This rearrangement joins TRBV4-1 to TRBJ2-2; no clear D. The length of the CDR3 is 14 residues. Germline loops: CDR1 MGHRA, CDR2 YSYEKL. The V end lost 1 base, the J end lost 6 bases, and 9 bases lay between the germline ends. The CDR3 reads CASSQVEAAGELFF. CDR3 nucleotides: TGCGCCAGCAGCCAAGTAGAAGCAGCCGGGGAGCTGTTTTTT.

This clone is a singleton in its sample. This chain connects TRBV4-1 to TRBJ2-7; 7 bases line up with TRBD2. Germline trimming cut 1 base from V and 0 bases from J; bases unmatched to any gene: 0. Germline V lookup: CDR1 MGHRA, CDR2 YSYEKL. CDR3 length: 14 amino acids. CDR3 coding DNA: TGCGCCAGCAGCCAAGCTAGCGGCTCCTACGAGCAGTACTTC. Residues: CASSQASGSYEQYF.

CDR3 residues: CAISAWTGSDSPLHF. CDR3 coding DNA: TGTGCCATCAGTGCCTGGACAGGGTCTGATTCACCCCTCCACTTT. J is TRBJ1-6 and V is TRBV10-3; 8 bases map to TRBD1. The CDR3 sequence is 15 residues long. Germline CDR1 ENHRY, CDR2 SYGVKD. The ends lost 4 bases at V and 8 bases at J; junction bases unmatched: 7.

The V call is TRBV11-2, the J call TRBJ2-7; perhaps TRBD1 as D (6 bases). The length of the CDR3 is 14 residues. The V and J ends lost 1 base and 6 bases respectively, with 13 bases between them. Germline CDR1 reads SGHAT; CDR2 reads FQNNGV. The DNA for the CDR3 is TGTGCCAGCAGCTTAGTGTGGGGGCGAGGCGAGCAGTACTTC. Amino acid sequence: CASSLVWGRGEQYF.

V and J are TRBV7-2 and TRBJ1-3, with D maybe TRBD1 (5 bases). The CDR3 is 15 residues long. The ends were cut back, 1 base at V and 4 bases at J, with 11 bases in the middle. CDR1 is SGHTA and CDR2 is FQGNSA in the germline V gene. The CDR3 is CASSLGPGGGNTIYF. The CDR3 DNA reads TGTGCCAGCAGCTTAGGGCCGGGGGGAGGAAACACCATATATTTT.

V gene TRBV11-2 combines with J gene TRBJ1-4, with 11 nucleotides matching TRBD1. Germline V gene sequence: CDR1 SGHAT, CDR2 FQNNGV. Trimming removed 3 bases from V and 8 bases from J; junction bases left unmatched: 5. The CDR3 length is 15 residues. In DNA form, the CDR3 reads TGTGCCAGCAGCTTTGGGACAGGGGGGCTCGAAAAACTGTTTTTT. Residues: CASSFGTGGLEKLFF.

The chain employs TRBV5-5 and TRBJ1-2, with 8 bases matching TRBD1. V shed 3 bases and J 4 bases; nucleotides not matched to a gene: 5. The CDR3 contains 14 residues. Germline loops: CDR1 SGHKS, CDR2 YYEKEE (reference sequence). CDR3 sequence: CASSSQGAIYGYTF. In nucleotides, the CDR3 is TGTGCCAGCAGCTCCCAGGGGGCGATCTATGGCTACACCTTC. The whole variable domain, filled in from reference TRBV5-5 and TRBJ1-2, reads DAGVTQSPTHLIKTRGQQVTLRCSPISGHKSVSWYQQVLGQGPQFIFQYYEKEERGRGNFPDRFSARQFPNYSSELNVNALLLGDSALYLCASSSQGAIYGYTFGSGTRLTVV.